This is a list of T cell receptor beta chains from one sample in a study of T-cell memory formation after mild COVID-19. TCRdb called the 5' RACE reads again in MiXCR, with one record for every CDR3 protein. The sample holds 140,000 or so distinct CDR3 sequences, around 15% seen once. Sequencing input: PBMCs or a T cell subset sorted from them (not recorded which). The receptors come from an adult woman who had mild COVID-19 (a few samples of this study predate the infection). Cell type and time point are not known. CDR3s include the opening cysteine and the closing phenylalanine or tryptophan. The order of the fields is D gene, clone size, J gene, V gene, CDR3 protein, CDR3 DNA. The D gene is left open where the match is weak. Clone size appears in some rows only: once, few, many, or a class for an expanded clone.

D gene: -
clone size: few
J gene: TRBJ2-1
V gene: TRBV11-2
CDR3 protein: CASSLILAGYNEQFF
CDR3 DNA: TGTGCCAGCAGCTTAATACTAGCTGGCTACAATGAGCAGTTCTTC

D gene: -
clone size: few
J gene: TRBJ2-4
V gene: TRBV24-1
CDR3 protein: CATSDLSVNIQYF
CDR3 DNA: TGTGCCACCAGTGATTTGAGTGTAAACATTCAGTACTTC

D gene: -
clone size: few
J gene: TRBJ2-2
V gene: TRBV30
CDR3 protein: CAWSPLVELFF
CDR3 DNA: TGTGCCTGGAGTCCCTTGGTAGAGCTGTTTTTT

D gene: TRBD1
clone size: few
J gene: TRBJ2-1
V gene: TRBV9
CDR3 protein: CASSPQGDEQFF
CDR3 DNA: TGTGCCAGCAGCCCTCAGGGGGATGAGCAGTTCTTC

D gene: -
clone size: few
J gene: TRBJ1-5
V gene: TRBV5-6
CDR3 protein: CASSLAGVGNQPQHF
CDR3 DNA: TGTGCCAGCAGCTTGGCAGGGGTCGGCAATCAGCCCCAGCATTTT

D gene: TRBD1
clone size: -
J gene: TRBJ1-2
V gene: TRBV5-1
CDR3 protein: CASSSTETGTGSYGYTF
CDR3 DNA: TGCGCCAGCAGCAGCACGGAAACCGGGACAGGATCCTATGGCTACACCTTC

D gene: -
clone size: -
J gene: TRBJ1-1
V gene: TRBV7-8
CDR3 protein: CASSLDGVTDTEAFF
CDR3 DNA: TGTGCCAGCAGCTTAGATGGGGTTACGGACACTGAAGCTTTCTTT

D gene: TRBD1
clone size: -
J gene: TRBJ1-3
V gene: TRBV9
CDR3 protein: CASSPTGVFPGNTIYF
CDR3 DNA: TGTGCCAGCAGCCCGACAGGGGTCTTTCCGGGAAACACCATATATTTT

D gene: -
clone size: -
J gene: TRBJ2-7
V gene: TRBV12-3/TRBV12-4
CDR3 protein: CASSLGHGNKQYF
CDR3 DNA: TGTGCCAGCAGTTTGGGACACGGTAACAAGCAGTACTTC

D gene: -
clone size: few
J gene: TRBJ1-1
V gene: TRBV9
CDR3 protein: CASSVVGGGLTEAFF
CDR3 DNA: TGTGCCAGCAGCGTAGTGGGTGGGGGGCTCACTGAAGCTTTCTTT

D gene: -
clone size: -
J gene: TRBJ2-7
V gene: TRBV20-1
CDR3 protein: CSARFHGTAAYEQYF
CDR3 DNA: TGCAGTGCTAGATTCCACGGGACGGCAGCCTACGAGCAGTACTTC

D gene: -
clone size: -
J gene: TRBJ1-1
V gene: TRBV2
CDR3 protein: CASSAYDSMNTEAFF
CDR3 DNA: TGTGCCAGCAGTGCCTACGACAGTATGAACACTGAAGCTTTCTTT

D gene: TRBD2
clone size: -
J gene: TRBJ2-7
V gene: TRBV19
CDR3 protein: CASSPLAGGPYEQYF
CDR3 DNA: TGTGCCAGTAGTCCTCTAGCGGGAGGGCCTTACGAGCAGTACTTC

D gene: TRBD2
clone size: many
J gene: TRBJ2-2
V gene: TRBV5-6
CDR3 protein: CASSLTSDANTGELFF
CDR3 DNA: TGTGCCAGCAGCTTGACTAGCGATGCGAACACCGGGGAGCTGTTTTTT

D gene: TRBD1
clone size: -
J gene: TRBJ2-2
V gene: TRBV7-9
CDR3 protein: CASSLGPDRDSGELFF
CDR3 DNA: TGTGCCAGCAGCTTAGGCCCGGACAGGGACAGCGGGGAGCTGTTTTTT

D gene: TRBD1
clone size: -
J gene: TRBJ2-3
V gene: TRBV2
CDR3 protein: CASSEGRGQTDTQYF
CDR3 DNA: TGTGCCAGCAGTGAAGGCAGGGGGCAAACAGATACGCAGTATTTT

D gene: -
clone size: -
J gene: TRBJ2-7
V gene: TRBV6-2/TRBV6-3
CDR3 protein: CASSYPADEQYF
CDR3 DNA: TGTGCCAGCAGTTACCCAGCGGACGAGCAGTACTTC

D gene: -
clone size: many
J gene: TRBJ1-1
V gene: TRBV7-7
CDR3 protein: CASSFGEYTEAFF
CDR3 DNA: TGTGCCAGCAGCTTCGGCGAGTACACTGAAGCTTTCTTT

D gene: -
clone size: few
J gene: TRBJ2-7
V gene: TRBV13
CDR3 protein: CASSFSLGAYEQYF
CDR3 DNA: TGTGCCAGCAGCTTTAGTCTGGGGGCTTACGAGCAGTACTTC

D gene: TRBD1
clone size: -
J gene: TRBJ2-7
V gene: TRBV25-1
CDR3 protein: CASRPTGQGAYEQYF
CDR3 DNA: TGTGCCAGCAGACCTACGGGACAGGGTGCCTACGAGCAGTACTTC

D gene: TRBD2
clone size: -
J gene: TRBJ2-2
V gene: TRBV5-1
CDR3 protein: CASSEGLGAPGELFF
CDR3 DNA: TGCGCCAGCAGCGAAGGACTAGGGGCCCCCGGGGAGCTGTTTTTT

D gene: TRBD2
clone size: -
J gene: TRBJ2-1
V gene: TRBV5-1
CDR3 protein: CASSLGVPGRLAGGLYNEQFF
CDR3 DNA: TGCGCCAGCAGCTTGGGAGTCCCCGGACGACTAGCGGGAGGACTTTACAATGAGCAGTTCTTC

D gene: -
clone size: -
J gene: TRBJ1-3
V gene: TRBV4-1
CDR3 protein: CASSQLGFISGNTVYF
CDR3 DNA: TGCGCCAGCAGCCAACTCGGCTTTATCTCTGGAAACACCGTATATTTT

D gene: -
clone size: few
J gene: TRBJ1-2
V gene: TRBV18
CDR3 protein: CASSPPVPTEGGYTF
CDR3 DNA: TGTGCCAGCTCACCACCCGTCCCCACGGAGGGTGGCTACACCTTC

D gene: -
clone size: few
J gene: TRBJ2-1
V gene: TRBV7-2
CDR3 protein: CASSSLGGVVNEQFF
CDR3 DNA: TGTGCCAGCAGCTCCCTAGGAGGTGTGGTCAATGAGCAGTTCTTC

D gene: TRBD1
clone size: -
J gene: TRBJ1-4
V gene: TRBV7-6
CDR3 protein: CASSSPGQPEKLFF
CDR3 DNA: TGTGCCAGCAGCTCGCCGGGACAGCCCGAAAAACTGTTTTTT

D gene: -
clone size: few
J gene: TRBJ2-2
V gene: TRBV9
CDR3 protein: CASSVAFTGELFF
CDR3 DNA: TGTGCCAGCAGCGTAGCCTTCACCGGGGAGCTGTTTTTT

D gene: TRBD1
clone size: -
J gene: TRBJ1-4
V gene: TRBV19
CDR3 protein: CASSPQGALGEKLFF
CDR3 DNA: TGTGCCAGTAGTCCGCAGGGGGCGCTGGGCGAAAAACTGTTTTTT

D gene: -
clone size: -
J gene: TRBJ2-7
V gene: TRBV20-1
CDR3 protein: CSANDQSVTSSYEQYF
CDR3 DNA: TGCAGTGCTAATGATCAGTCAGTAACGAGCTCCTACGAGCAGTACTTC

D gene: -
clone size: -
J gene: TRBJ1-4
V gene: TRBV10-3
CDR3 protein: CAISEGGNEKLFF
CDR3 DNA: TGTGCCATCAGTGAAGGGGGAAATGAAAAACTGTTTTTT

D gene: TRBD1
clone size: few
J gene: TRBJ2-3
V gene: TRBV24-1
CDR3 protein: CATSDRDREVGAIDTQYF
CDR3 DNA: TGTGCCACCAGTGACAGGGACAGGGAGGTTGGCGCCATAGATACGCAGTATTTT

D gene: -
clone size: few
J gene: TRBJ2-7
V gene: TRBV19
CDR3 protein: CATSRGTSYEQYF
CDR3 DNA: TGTGCCACCTCCCGGGGGACCTCCTACGAGCAGTACTTC